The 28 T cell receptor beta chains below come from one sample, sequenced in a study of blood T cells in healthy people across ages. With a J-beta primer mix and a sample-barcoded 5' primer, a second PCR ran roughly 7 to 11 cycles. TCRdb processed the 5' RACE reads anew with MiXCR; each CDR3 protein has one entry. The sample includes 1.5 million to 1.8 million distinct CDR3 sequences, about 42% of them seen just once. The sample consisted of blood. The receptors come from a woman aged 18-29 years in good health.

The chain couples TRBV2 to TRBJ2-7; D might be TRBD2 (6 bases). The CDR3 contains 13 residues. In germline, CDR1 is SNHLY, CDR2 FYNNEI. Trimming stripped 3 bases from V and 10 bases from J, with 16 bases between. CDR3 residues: CASSEGGQEAQYF. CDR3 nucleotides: TGTGCCAGCAGTGAGGGAGGTCAAGAGGCCCAGTACTTC.

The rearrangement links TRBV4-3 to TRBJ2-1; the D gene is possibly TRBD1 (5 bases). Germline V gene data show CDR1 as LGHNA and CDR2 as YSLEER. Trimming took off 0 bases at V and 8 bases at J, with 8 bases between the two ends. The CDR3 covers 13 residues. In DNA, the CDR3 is TGCGCCAGCAGCCAAGATTGGGGCGATGAGCAGTTCTTC. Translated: CASSQDWGDEQFF.

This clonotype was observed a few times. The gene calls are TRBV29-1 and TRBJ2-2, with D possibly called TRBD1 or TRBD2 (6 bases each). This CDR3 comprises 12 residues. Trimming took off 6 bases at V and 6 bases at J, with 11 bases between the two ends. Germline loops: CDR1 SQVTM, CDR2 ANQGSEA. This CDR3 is CSVTRGAGELFF. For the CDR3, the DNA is TGCAGCGTGACTAGGGGGGCCGGGGAGCTGTTTTTT.

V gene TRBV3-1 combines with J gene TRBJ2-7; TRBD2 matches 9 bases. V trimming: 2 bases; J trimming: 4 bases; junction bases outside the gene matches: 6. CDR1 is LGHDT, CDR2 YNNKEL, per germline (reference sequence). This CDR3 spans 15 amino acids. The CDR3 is CASSQSLAGGYEQYF. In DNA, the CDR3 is TGTGCCAGCAGCCAATCATTGGCGGGAGGGTACGAGCAGTACTTC.

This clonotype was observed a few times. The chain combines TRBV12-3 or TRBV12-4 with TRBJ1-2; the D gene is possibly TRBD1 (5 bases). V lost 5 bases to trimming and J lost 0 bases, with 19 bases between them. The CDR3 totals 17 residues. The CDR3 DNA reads TGTGCCAGCAGTCCGCGGGAGGGGAAGCAAACTAACTATGGCTACACCTTC. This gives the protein CASSPREGKQTNYGYTF.

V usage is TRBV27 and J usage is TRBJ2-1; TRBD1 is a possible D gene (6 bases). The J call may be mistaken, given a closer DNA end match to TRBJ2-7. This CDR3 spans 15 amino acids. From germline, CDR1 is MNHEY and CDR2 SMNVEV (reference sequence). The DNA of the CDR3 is TGTGCCAGCAGTCCCAGGACAGTTCCTGGGAATGAGCAGTACTTC. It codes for CASSPRTVPGNEQYF.

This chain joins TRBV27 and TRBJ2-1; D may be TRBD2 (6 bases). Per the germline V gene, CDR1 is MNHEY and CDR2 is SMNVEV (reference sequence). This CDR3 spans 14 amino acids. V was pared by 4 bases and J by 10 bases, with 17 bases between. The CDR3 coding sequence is TGTGCCAGCAGTTGGAGGGTGAAGGGCTACGAGCAGTTCTTC. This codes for CASSWRVKGYEQFF.

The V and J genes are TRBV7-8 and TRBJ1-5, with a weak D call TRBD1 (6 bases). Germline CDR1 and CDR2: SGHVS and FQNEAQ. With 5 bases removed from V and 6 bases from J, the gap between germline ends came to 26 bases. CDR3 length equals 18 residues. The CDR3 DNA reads TGTGCCAGCAGCCCGGACCCCGGGACACCAGGGATATTTCAGCCCCAGCATTTT. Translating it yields CASSPDPGTPGIFQPQHF. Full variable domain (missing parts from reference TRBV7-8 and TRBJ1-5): GAGVSQSPRYKVAKRGQDVALRCDPISGHVSLFWYQQALGQGPEFLTYFQNEAQLDKSGLPSDRFFAERPEGSVSTLKIQRTQQEDSAVYLCASSPDPGTPGIFQPQHFGDGTRLSIL.

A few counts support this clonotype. The CDR3 DNA sequence: TGCGCCAGCAGCGGACAGGAATTGCCTGAAGCTTTCTTT. Translating it yields CASSGQELPEAFF. The chain employs TRBV4-1 and TRBJ1-1; 7 positions match TRBD1. CDR1 is MGHRA, CDR2 YSYEKL, per germline. Trimming removed 5 bases from V and 6 bases from J; junction bases left unmatched: 6. The CDR3 is 13 amino acids.

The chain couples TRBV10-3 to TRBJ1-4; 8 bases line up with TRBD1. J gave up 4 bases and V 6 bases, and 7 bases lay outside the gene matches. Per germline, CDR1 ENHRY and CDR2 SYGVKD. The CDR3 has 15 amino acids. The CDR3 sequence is CAIRSTGDHNEKLFF. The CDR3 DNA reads TGTGCCATCAGATCGACAGGGGACCATAATGAAAAACTGTTTTTT.

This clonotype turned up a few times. For the CDR3, the DNA is TGTGCCAGCAGCGTAGCTGTTGATTACAATGAGCAGTTCTTC. Residues: CASSVAVDYNEQFF. The chain couples TRBV9 to TRBJ2-1; no clear D. Germline CDR1 SGDLS, CDR2 YYNGEE. Trimming removed 0 bases from V and 4 bases from J, with 8 bases in between. This CDR3 has 14 residues.

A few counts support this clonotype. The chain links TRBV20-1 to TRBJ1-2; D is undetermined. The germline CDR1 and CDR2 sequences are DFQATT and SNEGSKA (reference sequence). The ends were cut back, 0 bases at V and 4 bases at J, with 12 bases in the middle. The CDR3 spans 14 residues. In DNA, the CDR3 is TGCAGTGCTAGAGATCGTTGGGTATTCTATGGCTACACCTTC. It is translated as CSARDRWVFYGYTF.

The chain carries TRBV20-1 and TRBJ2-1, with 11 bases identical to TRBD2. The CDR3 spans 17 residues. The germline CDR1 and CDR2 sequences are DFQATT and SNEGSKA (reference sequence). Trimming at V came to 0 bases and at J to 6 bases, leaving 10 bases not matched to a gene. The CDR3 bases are TGCAGTGCTAGAGATGGGCGTAGCGGGGGGGGATTCAATGAGCAGTTCTTC. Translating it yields CSARDGRSGGGFNEQFF.

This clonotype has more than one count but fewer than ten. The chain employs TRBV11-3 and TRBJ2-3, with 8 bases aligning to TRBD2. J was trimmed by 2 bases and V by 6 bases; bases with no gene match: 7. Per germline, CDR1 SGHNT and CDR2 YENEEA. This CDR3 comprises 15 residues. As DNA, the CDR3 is TGTGCCAGCAGATGGACTAGCCCCCTCACAGATACGCAGTATTTT. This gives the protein CASRWTSPLTDTQYF.

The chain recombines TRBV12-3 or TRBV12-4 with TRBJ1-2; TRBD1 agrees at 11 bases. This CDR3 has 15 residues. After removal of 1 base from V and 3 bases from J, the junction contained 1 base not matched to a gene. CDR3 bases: TGTGCCAGCAGTTTAGGGGGACAGGGGGACTATGGCTACACCTTC. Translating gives CASSLGGQGDYGYTF.

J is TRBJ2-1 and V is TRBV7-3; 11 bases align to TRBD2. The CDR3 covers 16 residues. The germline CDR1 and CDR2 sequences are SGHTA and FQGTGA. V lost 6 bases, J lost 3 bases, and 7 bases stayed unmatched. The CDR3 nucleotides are TGTGCCAGCAGTCCGGGACTAGCGGTCAACTACAATGAGCAGTTCTTC. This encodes CASSPGLAVNYNEQFF.

The CDR3: CASTNYQGGGYTF. The CDR3 nucleotides read TGTGCCAGCACCAACTACCAAGGGGGTGGCTACACCTTC. This chain links TRBV25-1 with TRBJ1-2; D is perhaps TRBD1 (6 bases). The CDR3 spans 13 residues. Per germline, CDR1 MGHDK and CDR2 SYGVNS. V lost 7 bases and J lost 7, with 16 bases in between.

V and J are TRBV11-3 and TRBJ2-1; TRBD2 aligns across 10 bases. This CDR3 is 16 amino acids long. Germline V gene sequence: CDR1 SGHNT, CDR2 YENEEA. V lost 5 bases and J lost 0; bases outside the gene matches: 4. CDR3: CASSVSGRSSYNEQFF. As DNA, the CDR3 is TGTGCCAGCAGCGTTAGCGGGAGGAGCTCCTACAATGAGCAGTTCTTC.

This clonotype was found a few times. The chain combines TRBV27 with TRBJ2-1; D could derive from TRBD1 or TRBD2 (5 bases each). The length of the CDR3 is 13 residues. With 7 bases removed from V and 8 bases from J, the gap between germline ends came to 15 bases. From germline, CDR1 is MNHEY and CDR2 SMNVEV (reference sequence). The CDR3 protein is CASTRWDGDEQFF. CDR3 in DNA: TGTGCCAGCACTCGATGGGACGGCGATGAGCAGTTCTTC.

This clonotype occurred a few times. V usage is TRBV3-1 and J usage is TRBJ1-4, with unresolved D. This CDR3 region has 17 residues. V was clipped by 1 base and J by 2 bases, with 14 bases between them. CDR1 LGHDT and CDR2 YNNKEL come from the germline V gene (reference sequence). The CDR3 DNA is TGTGCCAGCAGCCAAGTCGTGGGCAGGAGTACTAATGAAAAACTGTTTTTT. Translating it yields CASSQVVGRSTNEKLFF. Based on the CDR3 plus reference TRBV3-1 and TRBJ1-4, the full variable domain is DTAVSQTPKYLVTQMGNDKSIKCEQNLGHDTMYWYKQDSKKFLKIMFSYNNKELIINETVPNRFSPKSPDKAHLNLHINSLELGDSAVYFCASSQVVGRSTNEKLFFGSGTQLSVL.

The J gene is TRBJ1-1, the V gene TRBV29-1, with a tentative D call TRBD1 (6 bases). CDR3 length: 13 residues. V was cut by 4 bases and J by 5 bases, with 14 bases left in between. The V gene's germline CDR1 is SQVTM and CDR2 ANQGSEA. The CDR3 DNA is TGCAGCGTTGGCAACAGGGCTCGTACTGAAGCTTTCTTT. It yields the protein CSVGNRARTEAFF.

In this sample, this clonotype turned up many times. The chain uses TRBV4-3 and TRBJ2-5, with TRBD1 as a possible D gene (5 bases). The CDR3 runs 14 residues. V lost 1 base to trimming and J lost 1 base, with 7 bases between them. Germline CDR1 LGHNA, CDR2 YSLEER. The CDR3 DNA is TGCGCCAGCAGCCAAGGGACACTCCAAGAGACCCAGTACTTC. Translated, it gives CASSQGTLQETQYF.

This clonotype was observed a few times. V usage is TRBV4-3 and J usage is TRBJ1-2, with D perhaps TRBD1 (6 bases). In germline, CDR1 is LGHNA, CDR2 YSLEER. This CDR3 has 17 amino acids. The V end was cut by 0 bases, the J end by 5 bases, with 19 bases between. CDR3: CASSQDLFEQGWYGYTF. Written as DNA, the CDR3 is TGCGCCAGCAGCCAAGATCTTTTTGAACAGGGATGGTATGGCTACACCTTC.

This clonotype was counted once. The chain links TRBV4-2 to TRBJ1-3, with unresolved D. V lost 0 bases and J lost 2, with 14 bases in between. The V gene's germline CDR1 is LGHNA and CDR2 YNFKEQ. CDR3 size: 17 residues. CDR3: CASSQDLPHLPGNTIYF. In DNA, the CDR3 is TGTGCCAGCAGCCAAGACTTGCCGCACCTCCCTGGAAACACCATATATTTT.

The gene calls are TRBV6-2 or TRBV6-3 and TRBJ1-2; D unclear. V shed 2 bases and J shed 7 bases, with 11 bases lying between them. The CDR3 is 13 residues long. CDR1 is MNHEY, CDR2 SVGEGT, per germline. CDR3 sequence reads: CASSYGAPGGYTF. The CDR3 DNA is TGTGCCAGCAGTTACGGAGCTCCGGGTGGCTACACCTTC.

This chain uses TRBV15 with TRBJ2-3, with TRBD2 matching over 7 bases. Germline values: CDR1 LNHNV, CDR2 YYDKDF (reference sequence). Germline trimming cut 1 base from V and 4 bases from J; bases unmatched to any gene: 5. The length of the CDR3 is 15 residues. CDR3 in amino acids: CATSRGREAPDTQYF. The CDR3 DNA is TGTGCCACCAGCAGAGGTCGGGAGGCCCCAGATACGCAGTATTTT.

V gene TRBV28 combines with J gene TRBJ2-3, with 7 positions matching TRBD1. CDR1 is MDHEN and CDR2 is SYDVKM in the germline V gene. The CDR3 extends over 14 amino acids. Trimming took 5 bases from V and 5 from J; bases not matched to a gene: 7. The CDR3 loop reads CASSLRQGKDTQYF. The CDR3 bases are TGTGCCAGCAGTCTCAGACAGGGTAAAGATACGCAGTATTTT.

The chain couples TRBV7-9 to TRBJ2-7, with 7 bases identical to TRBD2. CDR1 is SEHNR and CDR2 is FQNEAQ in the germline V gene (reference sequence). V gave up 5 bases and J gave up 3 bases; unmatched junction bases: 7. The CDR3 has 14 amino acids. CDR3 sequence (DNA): TGTGCCAGCAGCAACCGCGGGAGTAACTACGAGCAGTACTTC. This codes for CASSNRGSNYEQYF.